This T cell receptor beta chain was obtained from a study of shared clonotypes between healthy human individuals. About the research overall: Three plates each covered CD4 naive and memory; CD8 naive two, CD8 memory one.

The assay was immunoSEQ multiplex PCR, and TCRdb's table has in-frame clones only and misses some. The repertoire has more than 2,000,000 clones, 85% to 95% of them found once; the top ten carry roughly 0.36%. The donors, healthy adults who were HIV-negative, had experienced no recent acute infections or vaccinations. Researchers partitioned CD4+ cells into CD45RA+ naive and CD45RA-negative memory subsets. A remark on this clone: Its antigen remains unknown.

Germline assignment: CDR1 KGHSH and CDR2 LQKENI. This CDR3 has 13 residues. Trimming cost V 9 bases and J 4 bases, with 13 bases left between them. General study points: Large depth notwithstanding, sorted-subset sequencing proved incomplete by rarefaction.

This TCR was sampled from a man aged 18 to 30 in good health. Some clones in this sample may be carry-over from other donors' samples. The sample was naive CD4+ T cells from PBMCs. Subset of the sample: CD45RA+ positively selected. This rearrangement joins TRBV18 to TRBJ1-5; D perhaps matches TRBD1 (6 bases). DNA of the CDR3: TGTGCCAGTAGGGGGGGGCCAAATCAGCCCCAGCATTTT. Translated: CASRGGPNQPQHF. The full variable domain, completed using reference TRBV18 and TRBJ1-5, is NAGVMQNPRHLVRRRGQEARLRCSPMKGHSHVYWYRQLPEEGLKFMVYLQKENIIDESGMPKERFSAEFPKEGPSILRIQQVVRGDSAAYFCASRGGPNQPQHFGDGTRLSIL.